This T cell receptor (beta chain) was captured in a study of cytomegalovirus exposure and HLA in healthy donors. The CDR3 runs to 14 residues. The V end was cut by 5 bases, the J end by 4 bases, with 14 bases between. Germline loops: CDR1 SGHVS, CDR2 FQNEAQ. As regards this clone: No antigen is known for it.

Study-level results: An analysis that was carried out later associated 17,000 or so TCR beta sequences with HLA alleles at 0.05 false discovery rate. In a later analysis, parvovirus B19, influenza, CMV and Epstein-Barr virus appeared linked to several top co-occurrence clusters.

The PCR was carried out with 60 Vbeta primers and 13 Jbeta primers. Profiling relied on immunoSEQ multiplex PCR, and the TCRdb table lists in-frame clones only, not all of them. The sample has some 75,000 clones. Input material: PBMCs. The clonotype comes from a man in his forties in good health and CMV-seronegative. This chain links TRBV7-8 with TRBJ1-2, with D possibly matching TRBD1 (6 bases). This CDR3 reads CASSATDRLYGYTF. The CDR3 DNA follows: TGTGCCAGCAGCGCAACGGACAGACTCTATGGCTACACCTTC.